Below are 7 T cell receptor beta chains sequenced from a single sample in a study of beta chain features in type 1 diabetes. Expressed TCRB transcripts were sequenced because the isolated RNA had all been reverse transcribed beforehand. The method was immunoSEQ multiplex PCR; TCRdb's version includes in-frame clones alone and lacks a portion of them. The table shows around 340,000 clones, with about 20% occurring only once. The specimen was naive CD4+ T cells from blood. The receptors were gathered from a woman aged 18-35 years in good health.

The rearrangement joins TRBV7-2 to TRBJ2-2, with no clear D. CDR1 is SGHTA, CDR2 FQGNSA, per germline. This CDR3 is 14 amino acids long. Trimming cost V 4 bases and J 7 bases, with 13 bases left between them. CDR3 residues: CASSSYPTGGELFF. Here the CDR3 DNA reads TGTGCCAGCAGCTCCTACCCGACTGGCGGGGAGCTGTTTTTT.

The CDR3 coding sequence is TGTGCCAGCAGCCCCCTCGGCAGGGTAAACGAGCAGTACTTC. This sequence encodes CASSPLGRVNEQYF. The chain has TRBV6-5 and TRBJ2-7, with a weak D call TRBD1 (5 bases). The CDR3 sequence is 14 residues long. Trimming stripped 6 bases from V and 5 bases from J, with 17 bases between. Germline lookup yields CDR1 MNHEY and CDR2 SVGAGI.

Points on this clone: The same CDR3 also results from other DNA sequences found in this sample. The chain is built from TRBV5-1 and TRBJ1-1; unclear D gene. Germline V gene data show CDR1 as SGHRS and CDR2 as YFSETQ. The length of the CDR3 is 15 residues. Trimming removed 0 bases at V and 1 base at J, with 10 bases between. The CDR3 nucleotides are TGCGCCAGCAGCTTGGCCGCACAGACGAACACTGAAGCTTTCTTT. Encoded protein: CASSLAAQTNTEAFF. Drawing the rest from reference TRBV5-1 and TRBJ1-1, the complete variable domain is KAGVTQTPRYLIKTRGQQVTLSCSPISGHRSVSWYQQTPGQGLQFLFEYFSETQRNKGNFPGRFSGRQFSNSRSEMNVSTLELGDSALYLCASSLAAQTNTEAFFGQGTRLTVV.

V is TRBV5-1 and J is TRBJ1-6; D gene uncertain. The CDR3 runs 15 residues. Germline V gives CDR1 SGHRS, CDR2 YFSETQ. The ends were cut back, 0 bases at V and 9 bases at J, with 13 bases in the middle. The CDR3 sequence: CASSLAAGSGSPLHF. The CDR3 DNA reads TGCGCCAGCAGCTTGGCCGCCGGCAGCGGTTCACCCCTCCACTTT.

This clone was seen a handful of times. This chain connects TRBV2 to TRBJ2-3, with D tentatively TRBD2 (5 bases). V was clipped by 8 bases and J by 0 bases, with 12 bases between them. Germline V lookup: CDR1 SNHLY, CDR2 FYNNEI. This CDR3 comprises 14 residues. The CDR3 spells CASLPGSSTDTQYF. The CDR3 DNA follows: TGTGCCAGCCTGCCGGGGTCTAGCACAGATACGCAGTATTTT.

V and J are TRBV11-2 and TRBJ2-2; D might be TRBD1 (5 bases). Germline V gives CDR1 SGHAT, CDR2 FQNNGV. The CDR3 sequence is 15 residues long. Trimming shortened V by 9 bases and J by 0 bases, and 14 bases separated the two germline ends. The CDR3 DNA reads as TGTGCCAGTCAAAGGGGTTCTACGAACACCGGGGAGCTGTTTTTT. Translating it yields CASQRGSTNTGELFF.

The rearrangement joins TRBV11-1 to TRBJ2-6; 11 bases fit TRBD1. V trimming: 5 bases; J trimming: 2 bases; junction bases outside the gene matches: 5. This CDR3 region has 17 residues. The germline V gene encodes CDR1 SGHAT and CDR2 FQDESV (reference sequence). CDR3 residues: CASSLGQGAAGANVLTF. CDR3 DNA: TGTGCCAGCAGCCTCGGACAGGGGGCGGCTGGGGCCAACGTCCTGACTTTC.